The T cell receptor beta chain described here comes from a study of blood T cells in healthy people across ages. The study recruited healthy Caucasian donors from Russia who were aged roughly 6 to 90. Whole-study results and caveats: Nothing was known about donor CMV status, and this possibly confounded expanded clonotype changes.

This clonotype was seen ten or more times. Its target is unknown. With a J-beta primer mix and a sample-barcoded 5' primer, a second PCR ran about 6 to 11 cycles. TCRdb used MiXCR to reprocess the 5' RACE reads, holding one entry per CDR3 protein. The sample carries over 700,000 distinct CDR3 sequences, approximately 55% recorded once. Trimming removed 5 bases at V and 7 bases at J, with 9 bases between. This CDR3 is 12 amino acids long. Per germline, CDR1 SGHTA and CDR2 FQGNSA. The receptor comes from a man older than 75 in good health. The chain recombines TRBV7-2 with TRBJ2-1; no reliable D call. Sequenced material: blood. CDR3 in amino acids: CASSNAGNEQFF. In DNA, the CDR3 is TGTGCCAGCAGCAACGCCGGGAATGAGCAGTTCTTC.